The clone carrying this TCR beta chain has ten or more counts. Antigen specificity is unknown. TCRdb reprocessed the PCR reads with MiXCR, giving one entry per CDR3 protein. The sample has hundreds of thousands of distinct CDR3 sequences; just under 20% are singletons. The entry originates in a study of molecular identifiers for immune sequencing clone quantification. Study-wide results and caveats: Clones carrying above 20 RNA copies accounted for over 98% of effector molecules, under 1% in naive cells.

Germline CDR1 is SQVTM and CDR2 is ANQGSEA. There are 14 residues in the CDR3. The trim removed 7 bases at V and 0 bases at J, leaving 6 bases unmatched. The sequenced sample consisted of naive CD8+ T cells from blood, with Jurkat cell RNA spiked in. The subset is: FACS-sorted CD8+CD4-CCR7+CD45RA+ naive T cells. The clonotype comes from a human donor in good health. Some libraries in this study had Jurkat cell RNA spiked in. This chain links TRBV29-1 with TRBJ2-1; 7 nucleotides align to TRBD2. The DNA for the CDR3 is TGCAGCGGTGGCGGCGGGGGCTCCTACAATGAGCAGTTCTTC. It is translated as CSGGGGGSYNEQFF.